This passage covers 15 T cell receptor beta chains from one sample sequenced in a study of beta chain features in type 1 diabetes. Study-wide results and limits: TCRB CDR3 length was moderately but significantly reduced in all four CD4+ subsets of Type 1 diabetes patients.

Every isolated RNA sample was fully reverse transcribed, so sequencing captured expressed TCRB transcripts. The repertoire was sequenced with immunoSEQ multiplex PCR; TCRdb's copy has only in-frame clones and lacks some. This sample has 150,000 to 200,000 clones, with 7.8% found just once. No antigen has been assigned to these receptors. Material: central memory CD4+ T cells from blood. Receptor source: a woman aged 40 to 50 with type 1 diabetes.

This clone has at least ten counts. The gene calls are TRBV5-1 and TRBJ2-7; no definite D call. This CDR3 has 14 residues. The germline gives CDR1 SGHRS, CDR2 YFSETQ. Trimming cost V 0 bases and J 5 bases, with 12 bases left between them. This CDR3 is CASSLGSLGNEQYF. The DNA of the CDR3 is TGCGCCAGCAGCTTGGGCAGCCTAGGCAACGAGCAGTACTTC.

This clone was seen only a few times. The chain employs TRBV29-1 and TRBJ1-2; D possibly corresponds to TRBD1 (5 bases). Germline CDR1 is SQVTM and CDR2 is ANQGSEA. The CDR3 runs to 14 residues. V was cut by 6 bases and J by 4 bases, with 18 bases left in between. The CDR3 region has the DNA TGCAGCGTGGCGGGGACCATCCCAAGCTATGGCTACACCTTC. Its translation is CSVAGTIPSYGYTF. Supplemented by reference TRBV29-1 and TRBJ1-2, the full variable domain reads SAVISQKPSRDICQRGTSLTIQCQVDSQVTMMFWYRQQPGQSLTLIATANQGSEATYESGFVIDKFPISRPNLTFSTLTVSNMSPEDSSIYLCSVAGTIPSYGYTFGSGTRLTVV.

This clone was counted only a few times. The chain uses TRBV7-2 and TRBJ2-7; D remains ambiguous. The CDR3 is made up of 14 amino acids. Germline CDR1 is SGHTA and CDR2 is FQGNSA. V was clipped by 5 bases and J by 0 bases, with 11 bases between them. Here the CDR3 reads CASSPMVSSYEQYF. The CDR3 DNA sequence: TGTGCCAGCAGCCCTATGGTCTCCTCCTACGAGCAGTACTTC.

V gene TRBV7-2 combines with J gene TRBJ1-1, with TRBD1 identical over 7 bases. The ends lost 8 bases at V and 9 bases at J; junction bases unmatched: 6. The CDR3 length is 11 residues. Germline lookup yields CDR1 SGHTA and CDR2 FQGNSA. The CDR3 bases are TGTGCCAGCGGTGAGACAGGGCAAGCTTTCTTT. Residues: CASGETGQAFF.

This clone was seen repeatedly, ten times or more. The chain combines TRBV27 with TRBJ1-5; 7 bases match TRBD1. Germline V gives CDR1 MNHEY, CDR2 SMNVEV (reference sequence). V lost 3 bases and J lost 2; bases outside the gene matches: 4. The CDR3 runs to 15 residues. CDR3 protein: CASSFRDRGNQPQHF. CDR3 in DNA: TGTGCCAGCAGTTTTCGAGACAGGGGCAATCAGCCCCAGCATTTT.

The chain uses TRBV30 and TRBJ1-2, with D possibly matching TRBD1 (6 bases). Trimming cost V 4 bases and J 8 bases, with 14 bases left between them. CDR1 and CDR2 (germline): GTSNPN, SVGIG (reference sequence). The CDR3 loop spans 12 amino acids. CDR3 region: CAWKTGLWGYTF. The CDR3 nucleotides are TGTGCCTGGAAAACAGGGTTATGGGGCTACACCTTC.

This clone was found many times. The V gene is TRBV7-9, the J gene TRBJ1-1, with a possible D match to TRBD1 (5 bases). Germline CDR1 SEHNR, CDR2 FQNEAQ (reference sequence). CDR3 size: 11 residues. V lost 7 bases to trimming and J lost 8 bases, with 11 bases between them. The CDR3 spells CASKQGIEAFF. DNA for the CDR3: TGTGCCAGCAAGCAGGGTATAGAAGCTTTCTTT.

DNA for the CDR3: TGTGCCAGCAGTCCCTCGGACAGGGTGGAGACCCAGTACTTC. Residues: CASSPSDRVETQYF. J is TRBJ2-5 and V is TRBV28; 8 bases are shared with TRBD1. V shed 5 bases, J shed 5 bases, and the junction held 7 bases outside the gene matches. This CDR3 region has 14 residues. Germline V gene lookup returns CDR1 MDHEN and CDR2 SYDVKM. The full variable domain, with the rest looked up from reference TRBV28 and TRBJ2-5, is DVKVTQSSRYLVKRTGEKVFLECVQDMDHENMFWYRQDPGLGLRLIYFSYDVKMKEKGDIPEGYSVSREKKERFSLILESASTNQTSMYLCASSPSDRVETQYFGPGTRLLVL.

This rearrangement joins TRBV19 to TRBJ1-5; tentative D call: TRBD1 (5 bases). The CDR3 contains 13 residues. Germline V gene lookup returns CDR1 LNHDA and CDR2 SQIVND (reference sequence). Trimming stripped 3 bases from V and 6 bases from J, with 9 bases between. This chain's CDR3 is CASSIRVVQPQHF. For the CDR3, the DNA is TGTGCCAGTAGTATCAGGGTTGTTCAGCCCCAGCATTTT. The full variable domain, rest sourced from reference TRBV19 and TRBJ1-5, is DGGITQSPKYLFRKEGQNVTLSCEQNLNHDAMYWYRQDPGQGLRLIYYSQIVNDFQKGDIAEGYSVSREKKESFPLTVTSAQKNPTAFYLCASSIRVVQPQHFGDGTRLSIL.

This clone was counted a few times. The V call is TRBV9, the J call TRBJ2-1; TRBD2 matches at 14 bases. Germline-derived CDR1 and CDR2 are SGDLS and YYNGEE. The CDR3 is 16 residues long. V was pared by 3 bases and J by 10 bases, with 9 bases of the junction left unmatched. The CDR3 sequence is CASSAVGTSGRGEQFF. CDR3 DNA: TGTGCCAGCAGCGCTGTCGGGACTAGCGGGAGAGGGGAGCAGTTCTTC.

In this sample, this clone turned up a few times. The chain uses TRBV28 and TRBJ1-6; 7 bases are a match to TRBD1. J lost 6 bases, V lost 6 bases, and 5 bases had no gene match. This CDR3 contains 14 residues. Per the germline V gene, CDR1 is MDHEN and CDR2 is SYDVKM. CDR3 in DNA: TGTGCCAGCAGAAGGGACAGAACTAATTCACCCCTCCACTTT. Amino acid sequence: CASRRDRTNSPLHF.

This clone has only a few counts. V usage is TRBV6-5 and J usage is TRBJ1-6, with a tentative D call TRBD1 (6 bases). Germline V gene sequence: CDR1 MNHEY, CDR2 SVGAGI. CDR3 length equals 15 residues. Trimming cost V 6 bases and J 2 bases, with 11 bases left between them. CDR3: CASRTRGTYNSPLHF. The CDR3 nucleotides are TGTGCCAGCAGAACGAGGGGGACCTATAATTCACCCCTCCACTTT.

The J gene is TRBJ2-5, the V gene TRBV7-2; D uncertain. CDR1 is SGHTA and CDR2 is FQGNSA in the germline V gene. This CDR3 is built from 15 residues. V was clipped by 0 bases and J by 5 bases, with 13 bases between them. The DNA of the CDR3 is TGTGCCAGCAGCTTAGCCCGGCAGGCTGGGGAGACCCAGTACTTC. It codes for CASSLARQAGETQYF.

The chain has TRBV11-2 and TRBJ2-7; 12 bases fit TRBD2. J lost 3 bases, V lost 5 bases, and 5 bases had no gene match. Germline CDR1 SGHAT, CDR2 FQNNGV. This CDR3 comprises 15 residues. As DNA, the CDR3 is TGTGCCAGCAGCCCCAGACTAGCGGGGGACTACGAGCAGTACTTC. As protein: CASSPRLAGDYEQYF.

This clone was counted between two and nine times. V usage is TRBV5-8 and J usage is TRBJ1-2, with unresolved D. The CDR3 loop spans 12 amino acids. Trimming removed 2 bases from V and 6 bases from J, with 8 bases in between. CDR1 is SGHTS, CDR2 YDEGEE, per germline. The CDR3 reads CASSFFSDGYTF. CDR3 nucleotide sequence: TGTGCCAGCAGCTTTTTTTCGGATGGCTACACCTTC.